Following are 2 T cell receptor beta chains from one sample sequenced in a study of T cells in Graves' hyperthyroidism and ophthalmopathy. Researchers took RNA transcripts and amplified the TCR beta CDR3 regions from them. With the HTBI primer set, the TCR CDR3 went through a first round of RT-PCR. TCRdb reprocessed the multiplex PCR reads via MiXCR and lists one record per CDR3 protein. This table holds around 600,000 distinct CDR3 sequences, around 16% found once. The specimen was blood. The source of these receptors is a woman aged 25-40 years with Graves' hyperthyroidism.

This clonotype was found many times. For the CDR3, the DNA is TGTGCCAGGAGAGGGGTCTTGAGCTCCTACAATGAGCAGTTCTTC. The encoded protein is CARRGVLSSYNEQFF. This chain joins TRBV2 and TRBJ2-1, with D perhaps assigned TRBD1 or TRBD2 (5 bases each). V shed 9 bases and J shed 0 bases, with 15 bases lying between them. The length of the CDR3 is 15 residues. CDR1 SNHLY and CDR2 FYNNEI come from the germline V gene.

At least ten counts were recorded for this clonotype. The chain recombines TRBV3-1 with TRBJ2-2; the match to TRBD2 covers 9 bases. The germline gives CDR1 LGHDT, CDR2 YNNKEL (reference sequence). There are 16 residues in the CDR3. V lost 4 bases and J lost 5; bases outside the gene matches: 8. CDR3 sequence (DNA): TGTGCCAGCAGCCCAATTCCGCGGGAGGGGACCGGGGAGCTGTTTTTT. Translating it yields CASSPIPREGTGELFF. Filled out from reference TRBV3-1 and TRBJ2-2, the complete variable domain reads DTAVSQTPKYLVTQMGNDKSIKCEQNLGHDTMYWYKQDSKKFLKIMFSYNNKELIINETVPNRFSPKSPDKAHLNLHINSLELGDSAVYFCASSPIPREGTGELFFGEGSRLTVL.